This T cell receptor beta chain was found in a study of blood T cell repertoires in COVID-19. At the level of the study: Whether acute or convalescent, the COVID-19 samples came from the United States, Italy and Spain. T cells, B-cell-depleted T cells, or PBMCs provided the cDNA or gDNA that served as material.

The germline V gene has CDR1 SGHVS and CDR2 FNYEAQ. This CDR3 is built from 16 residues. J gave up 4 bases and V 1 base, and 7 bases lay outside the gene matches. Authors' methods: Estimation of nucleated cell counts relied on the amplification of reference gene primers. Sequencing used immunoSEQ multiplex PCR; TCRdb keeps in-frame clones, though not all of them. Clone size and V and J calls were adopted from that table, with D and trimming inferred from the DNA. The profile covers around 120,000 clones, with approximately 88% appearing a single time and 7.6% taken by the ten largest. The receptor's source is a man aged 45-60 years with acute or convalescent COVID-19. The sequenced sample consisted of peripheral blood. The gene calls are TRBV7-6 and TRBJ1-2; 9 nucleotides line up with TRBD1. The CDR3 protein is CASSLVAGQGTYGYTF. As DNA, the CDR3 is TGTGCCAGCAGCTTAGTGGCCGGACAGGGGACCTATGGCTACACCTTC.